A single sample is the source of the 25 T cell receptor beta chains below, sequenced in a study of blood T cell repertoires in COVID-19 (dated by TCRdb to between 2020 and 2021). The library was built by means of the immunoSEQ multiplex PCR assay. TCRdb carries this immuneACCESS record with in-frame sequences only. Its versions omit some clonotypes, under half of them owing to an unresolved V gene in the studies checked, with the rest unexplained. For this sample there are approximately 200,000 clones; approximately 86% appear just once. Clones ranked in the top ten supply 3.5% to 5.5% of the sample. The sequenced material came from PBMCs or T cells enriched from blood (not recorded which). All receptors derive from a woman in her twenties or thirties who had been exposed to COVID-19.

The rearrangement joins TRBV24-1 to TRBJ2-5; 11 positions match TRBD2. Germline values: CDR1 KGHDR, CDR2 SFDVKD. Trimming at V came to 4 bases and at J to 3 bases, leaving 3 bases not matched to a gene. The CDR3 covers 15 residues. The CDR3 DNA follows: TGTGCCACCAGTGAACCGGGACTAGCGGAAGAGACCCAGTACTTC. As protein: CATSEPGLAEETQYF.

The genes are TRBV7-3 and TRBJ2-2; perhaps TRBD1 as D (6 bases). The CDR3 contains 15 residues. The germline V gene encodes CDR1 SGHTA and CDR2 FQGTGA. Trimming took off 4 bases at V and 3 bases at J, with 12 bases between the two ends. CDR3 coding DNA: TGTGCCAGCAGCTCCGGGACACCCGACACCGGGGAGCTGTTTTTT. Translating gives CASSSGTPDTGELFF.

Only one count was recorded for this clone. V and J are TRBV13 and TRBJ2-3; tentative D call: TRBD2 (5 bases). V was cut by 10 bases and J by 4 bases, with 12 bases left in between. From germline, CDR1 is PRHDT and CDR2 FYEKMQ (reference sequence). The CDR3 is made up of 12 amino acids. The CDR3, as DNA: TGTGCCACAGCGGTGAGCTCAGATACGCAGTATTTT. Translated: CATAVSSDTQYF. Filled out from reference TRBV13 and TRBJ2-3, the complete variable domain reads AAGVIQSPRHLIKEKRETATLKCYPIPRHDTVYWYQQGPGQDPQFLISFYEKMQSDKGSIPDRFSAQQFSDYHSELNMSSLELGDSALYFCATAVSSDTQYFGPGTRLTVL.

V and J are TRBV5-6 and TRBJ2-3; D is uncertain. Between the trimmed V and J ends, which lost 2 bases and 1 base, there was a span of 20 bases. The CDR3 length is 18 residues. Per germline, CDR1 SGHDT and CDR2 YYEEEE. The CDR3 nucleotides read TGTGCCAGCAGCTTTGCGGTCCCCATGAAAAGAGGCACAGATACGCAGTATTTT. It is translated as CASSFAVPMKRGTDTQYF. The variable domain in full, with the rest retrieved from reference TRBV5-6 and TRBJ2-3, is DAGVTQSPTHLIKTRGQQVTLRCSPKSGHDTVSWYQQALGQGPQFIFQYYEEEERQRGNFPDRFSGHQFPNYSSELNVNALLLGDSALYLCASSFAVPMKRGTDTQYFGPGTRLTVL.

This chain joins TRBV10-3 and TRBJ2-2; a weak D match, TRBD2 (5 bases). CDR3 length: 15 amino acids. Germline V gives CDR1 ENHRY, CDR2 SYGVKD. With 0 bases removed from V and 2 bases from J, the gap between germline ends came to 7 bases. CDR3 sequence (DNA): TGTGCCATCAGTGAGTCGAGCGGAAACACCGGGGAGCTGTTTTTT. Encoded protein: CAISESSGNTGELFF.

The chain joins TRBV6-6 to TRBJ2-3; D possibly corresponds to TRBD2 (5 bases). The V and J ends lost 7 bases and 0 bases respectively, with 11 bases between them. CDR3 length equals 14 residues. Germline values: CDR1 MNHNY, CDR2 SVGAGI (reference sequence). CDR3 amino acids: CASKGGSSTDTQYF. In DNA, the CDR3 is TGTGCCAGCAAGGGCGGGTCTAGCACAGATACGCAGTATTTT.

This clone was counted once. This sequence joins TRBV3-1 (or the pseudogene TRBV3-2) and TRBJ1-2; weak D call: TRBD1 (5 bases). Germline V gives CDR1 LGHDT, CDR2 YNNKEL (reference sequence). The CDR3 loop spans 14 amino acids. The V gene lost 3 bases and the J gene lost 4 bases, with 12 bases spanning the gap. The CDR3 spells CASSQSTARYGYTF. CDR3 bases: TGTGCCAGCAGCCAGTCGACAGCTCGCTATGGCTACACCTTC.

The chain joins TRBV14 to TRBJ1-2; 8 bases are shared with TRBD1. The V and J ends lost 1 base and 4 bases, in that order; junction bases with no gene match: 17. This CDR3 comprises 19 residues. Germline V gives CDR1 SGHDN, CDR2 FVKESK. The CDR3 reads CASSQGARDRLPRAYGYTF. In DNA form, the CDR3 reads TGTGCCAGCAGCCAAGGTGCCCGGGACAGGCTACCCAGGGCCTATGGCTACACCTTC.

This chain joins TRBV19 and TRBJ2-7, with a possible D match to TRBD2 (5 bases). This CDR3 region has 14 residues. V was clipped by 3 bases and J by 4 bases, with 13 bases between them. Germline CDR1 and CDR2: LNHDA and SQIVND (reference sequence). The CDR3 loop is CASSMFGDGYEQYF. In DNA, the CDR3 is TGTGCCAGTAGTATGTTCGGGGATGGTTACGAGCAGTACTTC. Based on the CDR3 plus reference TRBV19 and TRBJ2-7, the full variable domain is DGGITQSPKYLFRKEGQNVTLSCEQNLNHDAMYWYRQDPGQGLRLIYYSQIVNDFQKGDIAEGYSVSREKKESFPLTVTSAQKNPTAFYLCASSMFGDGYEQYFGPGTRLTVT.

Only one count was recorded for this clone. The rearrangement links TRBV23-1 to TRBJ2-3; D is perhaps TRBD2 (5 bases). TRBV23-1 is identified as an open reading frame with a role that is uncertain. V lost 5 bases and J lost 4, with 7 bases in between. This CDR3 has 12 amino acids. The CDR3 DNA reads TGCGCCAGCAGTTCCGGGGCAGATACGCAGTATTTT. Translation gives CASSSGADTQYF.

The V gene is TRBV4-1, the J gene TRBJ2-5, with 13 bases fitting TRBD2. J gave up 4 bases and V 2 bases, and 10 bases lay outside the gene matches. The length of the CDR3 is 18 residues. CDR1 is MGHRA and CDR2 is YSYEKL in the germline V gene. The CDR3 region has the DNA TGCGCCAGCAGCCAACAAGGACAACTAGCGGGGGGGCGAGAGACCCAGTACTTC. This encodes CASSQQGQLAGGRETQYF.

The DNA for the CDR3 is TGTGCCACCAACAGGGGGCCCATGAACACTGAAGCTTTCTTT. Translated, it gives CATNRGPMNTEAFF. The V gene is TRBV6-5, the J gene TRBJ1-1; 9 nucleotides line up with TRBD1. This CDR3 has 14 residues. Trimming removed 10 bases from V and 0 bases from J; junction bases left unmatched: 6. Per germline, CDR1 MNHEY and CDR2 SVGAGI.

The chain uses TRBV9 and TRBJ1-2; TRBD1 matches 7 bases. With V trimmed by 5 bases and J by 7 bases, 11 bases remained unmatched. Germline assignment: CDR1 SGDLS and CDR2 YYNGEE. The CDR3 is 14 amino acids. CDR3 sequence reads: CASSRSRAGGGYTF. The CDR3, as DNA: TGTGCCAGCAGTCGTAGTAGAGCAGGGGGTGGCTACACCTTC.

The CDR3, as DNA: TGTGCCAGCAGTCCGAACGGACAGGGGCGAAATCAGCCCCAGCATTTT. As protein: CASSPNGQGRNQPQHF. The chain carries TRBV28 and TRBJ1-5; 9 bases map to TRBD1. CDR3 size: 16 residues. The germline CDR1 and CDR2 sequences are MDHEN and SYDVKM. V lost 5 bases and J lost 4; bases outside the gene matches: 9.

This rearrangement joins TRBV29-1 to TRBJ1-2; D is uncertain. Trimming cost V 2 bases and J 6 bases, with 19 bases left between them. Germline CDR1 SQVTM, CDR2 ANQGSEA. This CDR3 spans 15 amino acids. The chain's CDR3 is CSVELEIEGADGYTF. DNA for the CDR3: TGCAGCGTTGAACTAGAGATCGAGGGAGCGGATGGCTACACCTTC.

V is TRBV7-9 and J is TRBJ1-4; 7 nucleotides match TRBD1. CDR1 SEHNR and CDR2 FQNEAQ come from the germline V gene (reference sequence). V was pared by 1 base and J by 7 bases, with 15 bases of the junction left unmatched. The length of the CDR3 is 18 residues. The CDR3: CASSLGTDQTGIREKLFF. For the CDR3, the DNA is TGTGCCAGCAGCTTAGGAACGGATCAGACAGGGATTCGTGAAAAACTGTTTTTT. The full variable domain, rest sourced from reference TRBV7-9 and TRBJ1-4, is DTGVSQNPRHKITKRGQNVTFRCDPISEHNRLYWYRQTLGQGPEFLTYFQNEAQLEKSRLLSDRFSAERPKGSFSTLEIQRTEQGDSAMYLCASSLGTDQTGIREKLFFGSGTQLSVL.

This clone appeared once. The V call is TRBV11-2, the J call TRBJ1-2; the D is unclear. V shed 5 bases and J shed 4 bases, with 17 bases lying between them. The CDR3 length is 15 residues. Germline CDR1 SGHAT, CDR2 FQNNGV. CDR3 residues: CASSPQDTSSYGYTF. The CDR3, as DNA: TGTGCCAGCAGCCCTCAAGACACTAGCTCCTATGGCTACACCTTC.

The chain employs TRBV15 and TRBJ2-7, with 10 nucleotides matching TRBD1. This CDR3 contains 15 residues. Trimming took 5 bases from V and 6 from J; bases not matched to a gene: 10. CDR1 LNHNV and CDR2 YYDKDF come from the germline V gene (reference sequence). In DNA form, the CDR3 reads TGTGCCACCAGCCGACCGGGACAGGGGACGGCCGAGCAGTACTTC. Translation: CATSRPGQGTAEQYF.

The V call is TRBV5-4, the J call TRBJ2-5, with D possibly being TRBD2 (5 bases). Germline V gene sequence: CDR1 SGHNT, CDR2 YYREEE (reference sequence). The CDR3 is 16 residues long. V lost 4 bases, J lost 3 bases, and 19 bases lay in between. Written as DNA, the CDR3 is TGTGCCAGCAGCACCCGGGCCACCGGGGTAAAAGAGACCCAGTACTTC. Amino acid sequence: CASSTRATGVKETQYF.

A word on this clone: Germline is not matched at one junction end, which may reflect a read error. The chain carries TRBV7-7 and TRBJ1-4; D is uncertain. Germline values: CDR1 SSHAT, CDR2 FNYEAQ (reference sequence). CDR3 size: 15 residues. CDR3 coding DNA: TGTGCTAGCAGCTTCGGAGTCTCCCGGCGAGAAAAACTGTTTTTT. Protein: CASSFGVSRREKLFF.

The chain recombines TRBV2 with TRBJ1-2, with unresolved D. The CDR3 spans 14 residues. The germline V gene encodes CDR1 SNHLY and CDR2 FYNNEI. Trimming shortened V by 2 bases and J by 4 bases, and 11 bases separated the two germline ends. CDR3: CASSESGSTYGYTF. CDR3 nucleotides: TGTGCCAGCAGTGAAAGTGGCTCAACCTATGGCTACACCTTC.

The chain combines TRBV7-6 with TRBJ2-2, with a tentative D call TRBD2 (5 bases). Germline-derived CDR1 and CDR2 are SGHVS and FNYEAQ. This CDR3 has 15 residues. Trimming stripped 8 bases from V and 0 bases from J, with 13 bases between. Written as DNA, the CDR3 is TGTGCCAGCTCTCGGGGTCACGCGAACACCGGGGAGCTGTTTTTT. It encodes CASSRGHANTGELFF. The full variable domain, in which reference TRBV7-6 and TRBJ2-2 provide the parts outside the CDR3, is GAGVSQSPRYKVTKRGQDVALRCDPISGHVSLYWYRQALGQGPEFLTYFNYEAQQDKSGLPNDRFSAERPEGSISTLTIQRTEQRDSAMYRCASSRGHANTGELFFGEGSRLTVL.

CDR3 coding DNA: TGTGCCACCAGTGGTGGAGGGGTGCAGTACGAGCAGTACTTC. It specifies CATSGGGVQYEQYF. The gene calls are TRBV24-1 and TRBJ2-7; D might be TRBD2 (6 bases). V dropped 5 bases and J dropped 4 bases, with 14 bases sitting between them. Germline loops: CDR1 KGHDR, CDR2 SFDVKD. The CDR3 sequence is 14 residues long.

The V and J genes are TRBV2 and TRBJ2-3; 8 nucleotides line up with TRBD2. CDR3 length: 12 residues. Germline values: CDR1 SNHLY, CDR2 FYNNEI. Here the CDR3 DNA reads TGTGATAGCGGGGTTAGCACAGATACGCAGTATTTT. Translating it yields CDSGVSTDTQYF. Supplemented by reference TRBV2 and TRBJ2-3, the full variable domain reads EPEVTQTPSHQVTQMGQEVILRCVPISNHLYFYWYRQILGQKVEFLVSFYNNEISEKSEIFDDQFSVERPDGSNFTLKIRSTKLEDSAMYFCDSGVSTDTQYFGPGTRLTVL.

The CDR3 protein is CASSPTGEAYEQYF. Written as DNA, the CDR3 is TGTGCCAGCAGTCCTACAGGGGAAGCCTACGAGCAGTACTTC. The chain combines TRBV6-5 with TRBJ2-7, with TRBD1 matching 7 bases. CDR1 and CDR2 from the germline V gene are MNHEY and SVGAGI. The CDR3 is 14 residues long. Trimming cost V 5 bases and J 2 bases; bases outside gene matches: 6.